These 12 T cell receptor beta chains came from one sample sequenced in a study of blood T cell repertoires in COVID-19. Using immunoSEQ multiplex PCR, the repertoire was profiled, and TCRdb retains in-frame clones only, with some absent. The data contain some 290,000 clones, roughly 93% of them singletons. Sequenced: PBMCs or T cells enriched from blood (not recorded which). The origin of the receptors is a woman aged 40 to 50 with acute COVID-19.

The chain uses TRBV27 and TRBJ2-7; 8 bases align to TRBD1. The ends lost 1 base at V and 3 bases at J; junction bases unmatched: 5. This CDR3 contains 15 residues. The V gene's germline CDR1 is MNHEY and CDR2 SMNVEV (reference sequence). CDR3 in amino acids: CASSLLQGGGYEQYF. The CDR3, as DNA: TGTGCCAGCAGTTTATTACAGGGGGGCGGCTACGAGCAGTACTTC.

The chain employs TRBV6-2 or TRBV6-3 and TRBJ1-5, with 10 bases that match TRBD1. Germline V CDR1 and CDR2: MNHEY, SVGEGT. The CDR3 spans 16 residues. Unmatched junction bases numbered 14, after V lost 6 bases and J lost 9 bases. CDR3 residues: CASSDGDRGRYGPQHF. The CDR3 DNA sequence: TGTGCCAGCAGCGACGGTGACAGGGGGCGATACGGGCCCCAGCATTTT.

V is TRBV3-1 (or the pseudogene TRBV3-2) and J is TRBJ2-1; tentatively, D is TRBD2 (7 bases). This CDR3 contains 13 residues. Per the germline V gene, CDR1 is LGHDT and CDR2 is YNNKEL (reference sequence). The V and J ends lost 5 bases and 6 bases respectively, with 11 bases between them. CDR3: CASSGGALNEQFF. The CDR3 region has the DNA TGTGCCAGCAGCGGGGGGGCCCTCAATGAGCAGTTCTTC.

This chain's CDR3 is CASSLDREQPQHF. Written as DNA, the CDR3 is TGTGCCAGCTCCCTAGACCGGGAACAGCCCCAGCATTTT. The chain links TRBV18 to TRBJ1-5; D not certain. CDR1 and CDR2 (germline): KGHSH, LQKENI. V lost 6 bases and J 7 bases, leaving 13 bases between the germline ends. This CDR3 comprises 13 residues. The full variable domain, completed using reference TRBV18 and TRBJ1-5, is NAGVMQNPRHLVRRRGQEARLRCSPMKGHSHVYWYRQLPEEGLKFMVYLQKENIIDESGMPKERFSAEFPKEGPSILRIQQVVRGDSAAYFCASSLDREQPQHFGDGTRLSIL.

The chain recombines TRBV3-1 (or the pseudogene TRBV3-2) with TRBJ2-5; 8 nucleotides agree with TRBD1. This CDR3 region has 14 residues. V trimming: 4 bases; J trimming: 5 bases; junction bases outside the gene matches: 6. Germline V gives CDR1 LGHDT, CDR2 YNNKEL (reference sequence). Written as DNA, the CDR3 is TGTGCCAGCAGCCTCGGGACAGGACGTGAGACCCAGTACTTC. It yields the protein CASSLGTGRETQYF.

The CDR3 region is CASSTAPTGVLGVPQHF. In DNA, the CDR3 is TGTGCCAGCAGTACCGCCCCGACAGGGGTATTGGGAGTGCCCCAGCATTTT. The rearrangement links TRBV6-2 or TRBV6-3 to TRBJ1-5; TRBD1 aligns across 8 bases. J lost 9 bases, V lost 5 bases, and 18 bases had no gene match. The CDR3 spans 17 residues. The V gene's germline CDR1 is MNHEY and CDR2 SVGEGT.

This chain connects TRBV4-1 to TRBJ2-1; D possibly corresponds to TRBD2 (6 bases). V lost 0 bases and J 13 bases, leaving 13 bases between the germline ends. The CDR3 sequence is 13 residues long. Germline V gene data show CDR1 as MGHRA and CDR2 as YSYEKL. In DNA form, the CDR3 reads TGCGCCAGCAGCCAAGATCCGGCTAGCGTTCAGTTCTTC. Translated, it gives CASSQDPASVQFF.

V usage is TRBV5-4 and J usage is TRBJ1-3, with 7 bases matching TRBD1. This CDR3 has 15 residues. The germline CDR1 and CDR2 sequences are SGHNT and YYREEE (reference sequence). Trimming cost V 0 bases and J 3 bases; bases outside gene matches: 3. CDR3 region: CASSLGTGDGNTIYF. CDR3 sequence (DNA): TGTGCCAGCAGCTTGGGTACAGGGGATGGAAACACCATATATTTT.

The J gene is TRBJ2-7, the V gene TRBV6-5; 9 bases align to TRBD1. Per the germline V gene, CDR1 is MNHEY and CDR2 is SVGAGI. With V trimmed by 5 bases and J by 5 bases, 7 bases remained unmatched. The CDR3 has 14 amino acids. In DNA, the CDR3 is TGTGCCAGCAGTCCCGGGACAGGGAGCGACGAGCAGTACTTC. Encoded protein: CASSPGTGSDEQYF.

This rearrangement joins TRBV6-5 to TRBJ2-2; 7 bases agree with TRBD2. Germline V lookup: CDR1 MNHEY, CDR2 SVGAGI. The CDR3 length is 14 residues. After removal of 8 bases from V and 4 bases from J, the junction contained 7 bases not matched to a gene. CDR3 protein: CASGAGEGTGELFF. The CDR3, as DNA: TGTGCCAGCGGGGCGGGAGAGGGCACCGGGGAGCTGTTTTTT.

The V gene is TRBV9, the J gene TRBJ2-1; a weak D match, TRBD2 (6 bases). In germline, CDR1 is SGDLS, CDR2 YYNGEE. Trimming stripped 0 bases from V and 5 bases from J, with 18 bases between. The CDR3 contains 17 residues. CDR3 loop: CASSVGLVGTGDNEQFF. Written as DNA, the CDR3 is TGTGCCAGCAGCGTAGGGTTAGTGGGGACGGGGGACAATGAGCAGTTCTTC.

The gene calls are TRBV24-1 and TRBJ1-2, with 9 bases identical to TRBD1. This CDR3 contains 15 residues. Germline lookup yields CDR1 KGHDR and CDR2 SFDVKD. Unmatched junction bases numbered 9, after V lost 4 bases and J lost 7 bases. CDR3 region: CATSDHGLDRGGYTF. The DNA of the CDR3 is TGTGCCACCAGTGACCATGGGCTGGACAGGGGTGGCTACACCTTC.